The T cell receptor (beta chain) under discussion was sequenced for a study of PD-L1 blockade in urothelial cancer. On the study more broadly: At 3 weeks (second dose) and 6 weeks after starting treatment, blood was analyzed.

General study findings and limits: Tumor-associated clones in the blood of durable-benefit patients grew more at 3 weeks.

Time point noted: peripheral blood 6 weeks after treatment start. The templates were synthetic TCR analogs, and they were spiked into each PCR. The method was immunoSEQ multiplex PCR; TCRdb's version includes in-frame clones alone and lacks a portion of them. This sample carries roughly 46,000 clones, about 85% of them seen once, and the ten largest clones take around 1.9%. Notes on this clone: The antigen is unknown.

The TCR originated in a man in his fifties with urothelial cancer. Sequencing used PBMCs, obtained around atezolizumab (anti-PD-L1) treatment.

The chain's CDR3 is CASSPGAGLNEKLFF. The CDR3 DNA is TGTGCCAGCAGCCCCGGCGCCGGACTTAATGAAAAACTGTTTTTT. The J gene is TRBJ1-4, the V gene TRBV27; no clear D gene. With 6 bases removed from V and 4 bases from J, the gap between germline ends came to 15 bases. Looked up from germline, CDR1 is MNHEY and CDR2 is SMNVEV (reference sequence). The CDR3 covers 15 residues.